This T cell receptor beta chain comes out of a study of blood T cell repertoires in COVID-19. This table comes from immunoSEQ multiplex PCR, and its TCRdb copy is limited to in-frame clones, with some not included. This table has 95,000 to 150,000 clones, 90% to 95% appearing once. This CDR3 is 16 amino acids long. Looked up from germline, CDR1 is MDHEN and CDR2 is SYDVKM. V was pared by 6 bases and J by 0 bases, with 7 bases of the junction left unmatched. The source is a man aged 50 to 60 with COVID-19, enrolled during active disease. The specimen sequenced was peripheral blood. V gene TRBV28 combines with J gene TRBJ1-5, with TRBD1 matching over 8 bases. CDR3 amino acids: CASSPGTGYSNQPQHF. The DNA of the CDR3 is TGTGCCAGCAGCCCCGGGACAGGATATAGCAATCAGCCCCAGCATTTT.